A selection of T cell receptor beta chains follows, all from one sample in a study of T-cell memory formation after mild COVID-19. One entry per CDR3 protein results from TCRdb running MiXCR on the 5' RACE reads. In the table there are 250,000 to 350,000 distinct CDR3 sequences, approximately 19% of which are singletons. Sequencing input: PBMCs or a T cell subset sorted from them (not recorded which). These receptors were obtained from a man aged 18 to 35 who had mild COVID-19 (a few samples of this study predate the infection). Cell type and time point are not known. CDR3s include the opening cysteine and the closing phenylalanine or tryptophan. D genes are given only for firm matches. Clone sizes are given selectively: once, few, many, or a class where the clone is expanded.

clone size	J gene	D gene	V gene	CDR3 protein	CDR3 DNA
-	TRBJ1-2	TRBD1	TRBV19	CATLGDRGQRNYGYTF	TGTGCCACCCTCGGGGACAGGGGGCAACGGAACTATGGCTACACCTTC
-	TRBJ1-6	TRBD1	TRBV5-4	CASSSTPYRGNSPLHF	TGTGCCAGCAGCTCCACACCTTACAGGGGGAATTCACCCCTCCACTTT
-	TRBJ2-7	TRBD1	TRBV11-2	CASSEGGQGSYEQYF	TGTGCCAGCAGCGAGGGGGGACAGGGAAGCTACGAGCAGTACTTC
few	TRBJ2-3	TRBD2	TRBV20-1	CSASSGGWADTQYF	TGCAGTGCCAGTAGCGGGGGGTGGGCAGATACGCAGTATTTT
once	TRBJ2-3	-	TRBV6-5	CASTDTEASTDTQYF	TGTGCCAGCACCGACACAGAGGCTAGCACAGATACGCAGTATTTT
-	TRBJ2-5	TRBD1	TRBV11-2	CASSRGQATTQYF	TGTGCCAGCAGCAGGGGACAGGCAACTACCCAGTACTTC
-	TRBJ2-3	TRBD2	TRBV30	CAWARTSGGDTQYF	TGTGCCTGGGCCAGGACTAGCGGGGGTGATACGCAGTATTTT
-	TRBJ2-7	-	TRBV5-1	CASSLEGGSYEQYF	TGCGCCAGCAGCTTGGAAGGGGGGAGTTACGAGCAGTACTTC
-	TRBJ1-1	TRBD1	TRBV19	CASWDRGQYTEAFF	TGTGCCAGCTGGGACAGGGGGCAGTACACTGAAGCTTTCTTT
few	TRBJ2-1	TRBD1	TRBV11-3	CASSREGAGGESNEQFF	TGTGCCAGCAGCCGGGAAGGGGCAGGGGGCGAGTCCAATGAGCAGTTCTTC
few	TRBJ2-5	-	TRBV27	CASSRRETQYF	TGTGCCAGCAGCCGACGGGAGACCCAGTACTTC
-	TRBJ2-4	-	TRBV20-1	CSARKGFGNIQYF	TGCAGTGCTAGAAAAGGGTTCGGAAACATTCAGTACTTC
few	TRBJ2-5	TRBD2	TRBV7-7	CASRPTSGGEETQYF	TGTGCTAGCAGACCGACTAGCGGGGGGGAGGAGACCCAGTACTTC
-	TRBJ2-5	-	TRBV9	CASSVGGGPKETQYF	TGTGCCAGCAGCGTAGGTGGGGGACCGAAAGAGACCCAGTACTTC
many	TRBJ1-4	TRBD1	TRBV12-3/TRBV12-4	CASSLSSGGGNEKLFF	TGTGCCAGCAGTTTAAGCTCAGGGGGAGGGAATGAAAAACTGTTTTTT
few	TRBJ1-1	-	TRBV7-2	CASSAQTERGSEAFF	TGTGCCAGCAGCGCCCAGACCGAAAGAGGGTCAGAAGCTTTCTTT
-	TRBJ2-5	TRBD2	TRBV7-9	CASRWDYEETQYF	TGTGCCAGCAGGTGGGACTACGAAGAGACCCAGTACTTC
-	TRBJ2-1	-	TRBV30	CAWSVKGNEQFF	TGTGCCTGGAGTGTCAAGGGGAATGAGCAGTTCTTC
-	TRBJ1-5	TRBD1	TRBV6-2/TRBV6-3	CASSEPGRDGQVSNQPQHF	TGTGCCAGCAGTGAACCCGGCCGAGACGGACAGGTTAGCAATCAGCCCCAGCATTTT
-	TRBJ1-1	-	TRBV7-9	CASSPVQWEAFF	TGTGCCAGCAGCCCAGTGCAGTGGGAAGCTTTCTTT
-	TRBJ2-7	-	TRBV4-3	CASSQGPSLDYEQYF	TGCGCCAGCAGCCAAGGTCCTAGTCTGGATTACGAGCAGTACTTC
-	TRBJ1-5	-	TRBV12-3/TRBV12-4	CASSLMGVQPQHF	TGTGCCAGCAGTTTAATGGGTGTCCAGCCCCAGCATTTT
-	TRBJ2-5	-	TRBV4-3	CASSQDVSAGETQYF	TGCGCCAGCAGCCAAGATGTGAGCGCCGGTGAGACCCAGTACTTC
many	TRBJ1-2	-	TRBV19	CASSIFGSGIYGYTF	TGTGCCAGTAGTATCTTCGGGTCAGGGATCTATGGCTACACCTTC
few	TRBJ2-6	-	TRBV7-2	CASSSRGLGLTF	TGTGCCAGCAGCTCGAGAGGTTTGGGACTGACTTTC
few	TRBJ2-7	-	TRBV6-5	CASSYSIGGASYEQYF	TGTGCCAGCAGTTACTCAATCGGCGGGGCCTCCTACGAGCAGTACTTC
-	TRBJ1-2	-	TRBV20-1	CSASGADSHNYGYTF	TGCAGTGCTAGTGGGGCGGACAGCCATAACTATGGCTACACCTTC
few	TRBJ1-2	-	TRBV20-1	CSARDSGGVVGGYTF	TGCAGTGCTAGAGATTCCGGGGGAGTGGTAGGCGGCTACACCTTC
-	TRBJ1-2	-	TRBV7-9	CASSLILNYGYTF	TGTGCCAGCAGCTTAATATTAAACTATGGCTACACCTTC
-	TRBJ2-3	-	TRBV11-2	CASSSDSRLPDTQYF	TGTGCCAGCAGCTCGGACTCGCGCCTTCCAGATACGCAGTATTTT
many	TRBJ2-5	TRBD2	TRBV7-3	CASSPSGVGETQYF	TGTGCCAGCAGCCCAAGCGGGGTTGGAGAGACCCAGTACTTC
-	TRBJ1-6	-	TRBV6-5	CASRFGGGYYNSPLHF	TGTGCCAGCAGATTCGGGGGTGGCTACTATAATTCACCCCTCCACTTT
-	TRBJ2-3	TRBD1	TRBV5-1	CASSPGQGDTDTQYF	TGCGCCAGCAGCCCGGGACAGGGAGACACAGATACGCAGTATTTT
many	TRBJ2-3	-	TRBV6-5	CASSRPWDTDTQYF	TGTGCCAGCAGTCGCCCCTGGGACACAGATACGCAGTATTTT
-	TRBJ2-1	-	TRBV5-4	CAVAEGDGNEQFF	TGTGCCGTAGCGGAAGGGGATGGCAATGAGCAGTTCTTC
once	TRBJ1-4	-	TRBV9	CASSVGPGADEKLFF	TGTGCCAGCAGCGTAGGACCCGGGGCGGATGAAAAACTGTTTTTT
-	TRBJ1-1	TRBD1	TRBV5-6	CASSLWVRGLNTEAFF	TGTGCCAGCAGCTTGTGGGTCAGGGGGTTGAACACTGAAGCTTTCTTT